This is a list of T cell receptor beta chains from one sample in a study of blood T cell repertoires in COVID-19. TCRdb's copy holds only in-frame clones and misses some; the assay was immunoSEQ multiplex PCR. The data contain some 52,000 clones, roughly nine tenths of them singletons. The material sequenced was peripheral blood. These receptors came from a human donor with active COVID-19. The donor label of this sample is uncertain. CDR3s include the opening cysteine and the closing phenylalanine or tryptophan. The D gene is left open where the match is weak. A row's size may be missing; if present it is once, few, many or a size class.

j_gene	v_gene	d_gene	abundance	CDR3nt	CDR3aa
TRBJ1-2	TRBV29-1	TRBD1	NA	TGCAGCGTGGAAACGGACAGGGGAATAGATGGCTACACCTTC	CSVETDRGIDGYTF
TRBJ2-7	TRBV7-9	TRBD1	NA	TGTGCCAGCAGCTTAGCGACAGGGGTTCGGGACGAGCAGTACTTC	CASSLATGVRDEQYF
TRBJ1-1	TRBV6-5	TRBD1	NA	TGTGCCAGCAGCGTAGGACCCGGGACAGGGCGGGCTTTCTTT	CASSVGPGTGRAFF
TRBJ1-5	TRBV7-2	TRBD1	NA	TGTGCCAGCTCGGGACAGGGAAATCAGCCCCAGCATTTT	CASSGQGNQPQHF
TRBJ1-3	TRBV7-2	NA	NA	TGTGCCAGCAGCGCCGGTATCTCTGGAAACACCATATATTTT	CASSAGISGNTIYF
TRBJ2-4	TRBV28	NA	NA	TGTGCCAGCAGTTTAACCCAGCAGGGGTTAAACTTC	CASSLTQQGLNF
TRBJ2-1	TRBV2	TRBD2	NA	TGTGCCAGCAGTGAAGAGGCGGGGGGGCGGAGTGAGCAGTTCTTC	CASSEEAGGRSEQFF
TRBJ2-1	TRBV7-2	TRBD2	NA	TGTGCCAGCAGCCCTTCCTTTTCCCGACTAGCGGGGGGTCTCGATGAGCAGTTCTTC	CASSPSFSRLAGGLDEQFF
TRBJ2-7	TRBV7-9	TRBD2	NA	TGTGCCAGCAGCGCTAGCGGGTCCTACGAGCAGTACTTC	CASSASGSYEQYF
TRBJ2-2	TRBV5-4	NA	NA	TGTGCCAGCAGCGGGACCCTACTCACTAGCAGCGTCGGCACCGGGGAGCTGTTTTTT	CASSGTLLTSSVGTGELFF
TRBJ1-2	TRBV6-4	TRBD1	NA	TGTGCCAGCAGTGAACAGGGGGTAGGTGGCTACACCTTC	CASSEQGVGGYTF
TRBJ2-5	TRBV7-9	NA	NA	TGTGCCAGCAGCTTATCCCATACCTCGCCCGCGCCGGAGACCCAGTACTTC	CASSLSHTSPAPETQYF
TRBJ1-1	TRBV4-3	TRBD1	NA	TGCGCCAGCAGCCGGGAGACAGGGTTGAACACTGAAGCTTTCTTT	CASSRETGLNTEAFF
TRBJ1-4	TRBV7-2	NA	NA	TGTGCCAGCAGCTTGACAGCTCTCCAGGGTGAAAAACTGTTTTTT	CASSLTALQGEKLFF
TRBJ1-2	TRBV7-2	TRBD1	NA	TGTGCCAGCAGCTTAGAGGGGGCGCTGGGGGGCTACACCTTC	CASSLEGALGGYTF
TRBJ1-2	TRBV5-1	NA	NA	TGCGCCAGCAGCTTGTCGGGGCGTGAGGGGGACGGCTACACCTTC	CASSLSGREGDGYTF
TRBJ1-1	TRBV7-9	TRBD1	NA	TGTGCCAGCAGCTTAGAAACAGGGGCGAACACTGAAGCTTTCTTT	CASSLETGANTEAFF
TRBJ2-7	TRBV14	TRBD1	NA	TGTGCCAGCAGCCAAGAACGGACAGGGTCGGCTTCCGAGCAGTACTTC	CASSQERTGSASEQYF
TRBJ1-2	TRBV3-1/TRBV3-2	NA	NA	TGTGCCAGCAGGAATAACCAGGGAATCGGCGGCTACACCTTC	CASRNNQGIGGYTF
TRBJ2-2	TRBV10-3	NA	NA	TGTGCCACGATGTTCGGGACGAACACCGGGGAGCTGTTTTTT	CATMFGTNTGELFF
TRBJ1-2	TRBV3-1/TRBV3-2	NA	few	TGTGCCAGCAGCCAAGGGCTTGGGGGAGGCTATGGCTACACCTTC	CASSQGLGGGYGYTF
TRBJ2-5	TRBV9	TRBD2	NA	TGTGCCAGCAGCCCGGGGGGCGGACTAGCGGGTTCTGAGACCCAGTACTTC	CASSPGGGLAGSETQYF
TRBJ2-5	TRBV2	NA	once	TGTGCCAGCAGGAATGAGGCGCGAGAGACCCAGTACTTC	CASRNEARETQYF
TRBJ2-3	TRBV6-1	NA	NA	TGTGCCAGCAGTGAGAGAGGGGGGGCAGATACGCAGTATTTT	CASSERGGADTQYF
TRBJ2-3	TRBV2	NA	once	TGTGCCAGCAGTTTACTGACAGATACGCAGTATTTT	CASSLLTDTQYF
TRBJ2-1	TRBV7-3	TRBD2	NA	TGTGCCAGCAGCTTAAGGCCCGCTAGCGGGGGGAATGAGCAGTTCTTC	CASSLRPASGGNEQFF
TRBJ2-7	TRBV19	NA	NA	TGTGCCAGTACAGACTTCTACGATTCCTACGAGCAGTACTTC	CASTDFYDSYEQYF
TRBJ2-2	TRBV5-1	TRBD2	few	TGCGCCAGCAGCCCCATGGGAGCGGGGTCCGGGGAGCTGTTTTTT	CASSPMGAGSGELFF
TRBJ2-7	TRBV4-1	TRBD2	NA	TGCGCCAGCAGCCAACCTGGGGCGGGGGGGCTAAACGAGCAGTACTTC	CASSQPGAGGLNEQYF
TRBJ2-7	TRBV7-2	TRBD1	NA	TGTGCCAGCAGCGCAACCGGGACAGCAACCTACGAGCAGTACTTC	CASSATGTATYEQYF
TRBJ1-1	TRBV7-2	NA	NA	TGTGCCAGCAGCTCAAGACAGGAGATGAAAGCTTTCTTT	CASSSRQEMKAFF
TRBJ1-1	TRBV6-5	NA	NA	TGTGCCAGCAGTTACCGAGCAGGGACTGAAGCTTTCTTT	CASSYRAGTEAFF
TRBJ1-4	TRBV7-2	NA	NA	TGTGCCAGCAGCCCTGGAAGGGGGGGGAGAACTAATGAAAAACTGTTTTTT	CASSPGRGGRTNEKLFF
TRBJ1-3	TRBV6-6	NA	NA	TGTGCCAGCAGAGTCCGGGAAGGTAGCTCTGGAAACACCATATATTTT	CASRVREGSSGNTIYF
TRBJ2-2	TRBV24-1	TRBD2	NA	TGTGCCACCAGTGACTCCGGGACTAGCGCTTTCGGGGAGCTGTTTTTT	CATSDSGTSAFGELFF
TRBJ2-1	TRBV6-1	NA	NA	TGTGCCAGCAGTGAATACGGGGGCTCCTACAATGAGCAGTTCTTC	CASSEYGGSYNEQFF
TRBJ2-1	TRBV6-6	TRBD2	NA	TGTGCCAGCAGTCCGCCAGGGATAGCGGGGCATCATGAGCAGTTCTTC	CASSPPGIAGHHEQFF
TRBJ1-2	TRBV7-2	NA	NA	TGTGCCAGCAGCTCAAGATACAGGGACAATGGCTATGGCTACACCTTC	CASSSRYRDNGYGYTF
TRBJ1-1	TRBV10-3	NA	NA	TGTGCCATCAGTCAACAGGGTGGGACTGAAGCTTTCTTT	CAISQQGGTEAFF
TRBJ2-1	TRBV7-3	TRBD2	NA	TGTGCCAGCAGCCGCGGACTAGCGGGGGACAATGAGCAGTTCTTC	CASSRGLAGDNEQFF
TRBJ2-5	TRBV28	NA	once	TGTGCCAGCAGTACAATTCCCGCGAGCCCCTTAGAAGAGGCCCAGTACTTC	CASSTIPASPLEEAQYF
TRBJ1-2	TRBV24-1	TRBD1	NA	TGTGCCACCAGTGATTTGGCAGGGGGCAACTATGGCTACACCTTC	CATSDLAGGNYGYTF
TRBJ2-5	TRBV13	TRBD2	NA	TGTGCCAGCAGCCTTAGCGGGGGGGCCCTAGAGACCCAGTACTTC	CASSLSGGALETQYF
TRBJ2-5	TRBV18	NA	NA	TGTGCCAGCTCACCACCGGGCGTCGAGACCCAGTACTTC	CASSPPGVETQYF
TRBJ2-7	TRBV27	TRBD2	NA	TGTGCCAGCAGTTTATGGACCCCTACACTAGCGGGGCAAAACGAGCAGTACTTC	CASSLWTPTLAGQNEQYF
TRBJ1-4	TRBV18	TRBD1	NA	TGTGCCAGCTCACCTACAGGGGGCAGGACTAATGAAAAACTGTTTTTT	CASSPTGGRTNEKLFF
TRBJ2-1	TRBV12-3/TRBV12-4	NA	NA	TGTGCCAGCACTAAATCGACAGTTTTTGAGCAGTTCTTC	CASTKSTVFEQFF
TRBJ1-1	TRBV18	NA	NA	TGTGCCAGCTCAAATCAAGGGGGGAACACTGAAGCTTTCTTT	CASSNQGGNTEAFF
TRBJ2-2	TRBV7-3	TRBD2	NA	TGTGCCAGCAGCCCTCCGGGACTAGCGGGGGGGCCAAACGGGGAGCTGTTTTTT	CASSPPGLAGGPNGELFF
TRBJ1-6	TRBV3-1/TRBV3-2	TRBD1	NA	TGTGCCAGCAACAGGGGACTTTATTCACCCCTCCACTTT	CASNRGLYSPLHF
TRBJ2-5	TRBV4-2	NA	NA	TGTGCCAGCAGCCATTTTGACAGAGATCAAGAGACCCAGTACTTC	CASSHFDRDQETQYF